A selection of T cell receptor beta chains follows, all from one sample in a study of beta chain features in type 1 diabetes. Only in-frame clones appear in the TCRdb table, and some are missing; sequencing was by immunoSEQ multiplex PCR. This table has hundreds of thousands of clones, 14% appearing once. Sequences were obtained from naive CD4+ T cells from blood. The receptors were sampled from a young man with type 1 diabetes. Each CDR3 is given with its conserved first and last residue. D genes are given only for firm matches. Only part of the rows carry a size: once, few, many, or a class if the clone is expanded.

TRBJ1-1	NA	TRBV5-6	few	CASMGTISGENTEAFF	TGTGCCAGCATGGGGACAATCTCCGGGGAAAACACTGAAGCTTTCTTT
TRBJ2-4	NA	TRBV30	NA	CACIGLGNIQYF	TGTGCCTGTATCGGACTGGGAAACATTCAGTACTTC
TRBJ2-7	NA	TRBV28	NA	CASSLFALENEQYF	TGTGCCAGCAGTTTATTTGCACTTGAAAACGAGCAGTACTTC
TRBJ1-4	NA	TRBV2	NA	CASCVSEKLFF	TGTGCCAGCTGCGTTTCCGAAAAACTGTTTTTT
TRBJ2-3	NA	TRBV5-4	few	CASSLRGSGITDTQYF	TGTGCCAGCAGCTTAAGAGGTAGCGGTATCACAGATACGCAGTATTTT
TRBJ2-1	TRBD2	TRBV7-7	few	CASSSGLAGVGEQFF	TGTGCTAGCAGTTCGGGACTAGCGGGAGTGGGTGAGCAGTTCTTC
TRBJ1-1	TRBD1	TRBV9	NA	CASSPSQGAYTEAFF	TGTGCCAGCAGCCCGAGCCAGGGGGCATACACTGAAGCTTTCTTT
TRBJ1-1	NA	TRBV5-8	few	CASSFRQGAFF	TGTGCCAGCAGCTTTCGTCAGGGAGCTTTCTTT
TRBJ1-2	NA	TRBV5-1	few	CASSLGRGDGYTF	TGCGCCAGCAGCTTGGGCAGAGGAGATGGCTACACCTTC
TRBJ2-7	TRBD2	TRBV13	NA	CASSLMGTSGRAGGSEQYF	TGTGCCAGCAGCCTCATGGGGACTAGCGGGAGGGCCGGTGGCTCCGAGCAGTACTTC
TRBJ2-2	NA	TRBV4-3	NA	CASSQDRGSGELFF	TGCGCCAGCAGCCAAGATCGGGGGTCCGGGGAGCTGTTTTTT
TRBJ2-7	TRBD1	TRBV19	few	CASSETGYRIEQYF	TGTGCCAGTAGCGAGACAGGGTATCGGATCGAGCAGTACTTC
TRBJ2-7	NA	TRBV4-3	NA	CASSHGSKGYEQYF	TGCGCCAGCAGCCATGGGAGTAAAGGCTACGAGCAGTACTTC
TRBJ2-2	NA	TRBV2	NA	CASRSGPGGSPGELFF	TGTGCCAGCAGATCCGGCCCTGGGGGGTCCCCGGGGGAGCTGTTTTTT
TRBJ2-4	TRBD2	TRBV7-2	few	CASNGGLADLIQYF	TGTGCCAGCAACGGAGGGCTAGCGGACCTCATTCAGTACTTC
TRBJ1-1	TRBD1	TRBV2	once	CASSELAGGSTEAFF	TGTGCCAGCAGTGAATTAGCAGGGGGTAGCACTGAAGCTTTCTTT
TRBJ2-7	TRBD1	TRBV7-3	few	CANPQDRDEQYF	TGTGCCAATCCGCAGGACAGGGACGAGCAGTACTTC
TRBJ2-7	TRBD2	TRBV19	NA	CASGLAGAEQYF	TGTGCCAGCGGACTAGCGGGAGCCGAGCAGTACTTC
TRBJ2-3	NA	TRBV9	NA	CASSVEPTDTQYF	TGTGCCAGCAGCGTAGAGCCTACAGATACGCAGTATTTT
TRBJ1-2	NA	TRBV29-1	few	CSVRRQGINYGYTF	TGCAGCGTTCGCCGTCAGGGTATTAACTATGGCTACACCTTC
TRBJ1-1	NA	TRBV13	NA	CASSLKGLNTEAFF	TGTGCCAGCAGCTTAAAGGGGCTGAACACTGAAGCTTTCTTT
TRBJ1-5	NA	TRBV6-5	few	CASSYADSNQPQHF	TGTGCCAGCAGTTATGCAGATAGCAATCAGCCCCAGCATTTT
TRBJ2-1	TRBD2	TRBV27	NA	CASRAGLYNEQFF	TGTGCCAGCAGAGCGGGACTTTACAATGAGCAGTTCTTC
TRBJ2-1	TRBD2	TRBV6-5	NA	CASSYSAGGGYNEQFF	TGTGCCAGCAGTTACTCGGCGGGAGGGGGCTACAATGAGCAGTTCTTC
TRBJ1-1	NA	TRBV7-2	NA	CASSPPPLNTEAFF	TGTGCCAGCAGCCCCCCCCCTTTGAACACTGAAGCTTTCTTT
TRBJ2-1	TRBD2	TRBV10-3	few	CAIKGTSGTSSYNEQFF	TGTGCCATCAAAGGGACTAGCGGGACGAGCTCCTACAATGAGCAGTTCTTC
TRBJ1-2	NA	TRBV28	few	CASWGTPNYGYTF	TGTGCCAGCTGGGGCACACCGAACTATGGCTACACCTTC
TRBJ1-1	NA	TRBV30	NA	CAWAGGGLAEAFF	TGTGCCTGGGCTGGGGGCGGTCTGGCTGAAGCTTTCTTT
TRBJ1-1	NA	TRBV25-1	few	CASRGPGGQGLRTEAFF	TGTGCCAGCAGGGGCCCCGGAGGTCAGGGGTTGAGAACTGAAGCTTTCTTT
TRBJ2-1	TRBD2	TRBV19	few	CASSIGDSGRGRTFF	TGTGCCAGTAGTATAGGGGATAGCGGGAGAGGAAGAACGTTCTTC
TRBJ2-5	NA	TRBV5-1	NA	CASSPGEETQYF	TGCGCCAGCAGTCCCGGGGAAGAGACCCAGTACTTC